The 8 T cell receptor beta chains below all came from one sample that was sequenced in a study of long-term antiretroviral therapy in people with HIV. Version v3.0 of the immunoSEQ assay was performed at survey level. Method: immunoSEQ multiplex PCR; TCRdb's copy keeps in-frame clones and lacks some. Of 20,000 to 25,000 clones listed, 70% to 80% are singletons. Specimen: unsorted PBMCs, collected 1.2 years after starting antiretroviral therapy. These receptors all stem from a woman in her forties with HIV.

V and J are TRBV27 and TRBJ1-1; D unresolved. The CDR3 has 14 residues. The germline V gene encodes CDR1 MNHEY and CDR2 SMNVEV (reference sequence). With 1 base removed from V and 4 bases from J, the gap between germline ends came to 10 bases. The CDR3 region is CASSLYGGLTEAFF. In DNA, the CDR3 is TGTGCCAGCAGTTTATATGGAGGGCTCACTGAAGCTTTCTTT.

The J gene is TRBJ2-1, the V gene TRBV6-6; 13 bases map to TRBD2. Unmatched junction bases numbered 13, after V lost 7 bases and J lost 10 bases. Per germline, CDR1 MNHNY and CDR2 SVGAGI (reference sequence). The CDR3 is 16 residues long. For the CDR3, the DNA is TGTGCCAGCACCCTACCGGGGACTAGCGGGACCCGAGAGCAGTTCTTC. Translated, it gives CASTLPGTSGTREQFF.

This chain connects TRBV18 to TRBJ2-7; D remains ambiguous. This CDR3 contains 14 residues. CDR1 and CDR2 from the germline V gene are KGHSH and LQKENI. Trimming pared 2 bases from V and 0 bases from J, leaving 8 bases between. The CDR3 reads CASSPDTSSYEQYF. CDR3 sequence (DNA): TGTGCCAGCTCACCAGACACCTCCTCCTACGAGCAGTACTTC.

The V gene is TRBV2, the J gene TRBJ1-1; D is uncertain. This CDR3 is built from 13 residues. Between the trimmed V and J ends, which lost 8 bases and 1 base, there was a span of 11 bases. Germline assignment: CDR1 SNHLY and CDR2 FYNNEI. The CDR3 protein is CASLPDTNTEAFF. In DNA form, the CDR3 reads TGTGCCAGCTTACCGGATACGAACACTGAAGCTTTCTTT.

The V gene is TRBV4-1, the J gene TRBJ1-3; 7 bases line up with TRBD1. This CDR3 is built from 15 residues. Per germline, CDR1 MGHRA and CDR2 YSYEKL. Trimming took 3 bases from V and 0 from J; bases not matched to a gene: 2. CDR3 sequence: CASSHRGNSGNTIYF. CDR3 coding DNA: TGCGCCAGCAGCCACAGGGGGAACTCTGGAAACACCATATATTTT.

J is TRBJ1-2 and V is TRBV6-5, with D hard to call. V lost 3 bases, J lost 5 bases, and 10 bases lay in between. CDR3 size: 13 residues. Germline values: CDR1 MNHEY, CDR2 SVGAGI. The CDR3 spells CASSYGGIYGYTF. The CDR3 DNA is TGTGCCAGCAGTTATGGTGGGATTTATGGCTACACCTTC.

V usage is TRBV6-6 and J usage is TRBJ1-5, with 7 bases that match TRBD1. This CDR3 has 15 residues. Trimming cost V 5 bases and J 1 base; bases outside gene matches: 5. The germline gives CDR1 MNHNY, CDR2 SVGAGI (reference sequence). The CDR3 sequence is CASSPQGVSNQPQHF. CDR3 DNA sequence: TGTGCCAGCAGTCCCCAGGGGGTAAGCAATCAGCCCCAGCATTTT.

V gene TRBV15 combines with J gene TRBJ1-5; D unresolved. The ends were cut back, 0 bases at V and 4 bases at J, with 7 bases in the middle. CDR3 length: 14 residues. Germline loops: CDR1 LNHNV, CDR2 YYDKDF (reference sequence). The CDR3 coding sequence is TGTGCCACCAGCAGAGATTCGCTGAATCAGCCCCAGCATTTT. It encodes CATSRDSLNQPQHF.